Detailed here is one TCR beta chain. Germline CDR1 MGHRA, CDR2 YSYEKL. The CDR3 is made up of 16 amino acids. Trimming removed 0 bases at V and 0 bases at J, with 10 bases between. This record belongs to a study of T cell changes during pregnancy in multiple sclerosis. TCRdb's table, derived via immunoSEQ multiplex PCR, lists solely in-frame clones and lacks some. This table holds 50,000 to 65,000 clones, about nine tenths found once. This chain uses TRBV4-1 with TRBJ2-3, with D maybe TRBD1 (5 bases). Sample: peripheral blood, taken in the first trimester of pregnancy. The origin of this receptor is a female donor in good health, enrolled as a control in a pregnancy study. CDR3 DNA sequence: TGCGCCAGCAGCCAAGAGGCAGGGTCGAGCACAGATACGCAGTATTTT. Translating it yields CASSQEAGSSTDTQYF.